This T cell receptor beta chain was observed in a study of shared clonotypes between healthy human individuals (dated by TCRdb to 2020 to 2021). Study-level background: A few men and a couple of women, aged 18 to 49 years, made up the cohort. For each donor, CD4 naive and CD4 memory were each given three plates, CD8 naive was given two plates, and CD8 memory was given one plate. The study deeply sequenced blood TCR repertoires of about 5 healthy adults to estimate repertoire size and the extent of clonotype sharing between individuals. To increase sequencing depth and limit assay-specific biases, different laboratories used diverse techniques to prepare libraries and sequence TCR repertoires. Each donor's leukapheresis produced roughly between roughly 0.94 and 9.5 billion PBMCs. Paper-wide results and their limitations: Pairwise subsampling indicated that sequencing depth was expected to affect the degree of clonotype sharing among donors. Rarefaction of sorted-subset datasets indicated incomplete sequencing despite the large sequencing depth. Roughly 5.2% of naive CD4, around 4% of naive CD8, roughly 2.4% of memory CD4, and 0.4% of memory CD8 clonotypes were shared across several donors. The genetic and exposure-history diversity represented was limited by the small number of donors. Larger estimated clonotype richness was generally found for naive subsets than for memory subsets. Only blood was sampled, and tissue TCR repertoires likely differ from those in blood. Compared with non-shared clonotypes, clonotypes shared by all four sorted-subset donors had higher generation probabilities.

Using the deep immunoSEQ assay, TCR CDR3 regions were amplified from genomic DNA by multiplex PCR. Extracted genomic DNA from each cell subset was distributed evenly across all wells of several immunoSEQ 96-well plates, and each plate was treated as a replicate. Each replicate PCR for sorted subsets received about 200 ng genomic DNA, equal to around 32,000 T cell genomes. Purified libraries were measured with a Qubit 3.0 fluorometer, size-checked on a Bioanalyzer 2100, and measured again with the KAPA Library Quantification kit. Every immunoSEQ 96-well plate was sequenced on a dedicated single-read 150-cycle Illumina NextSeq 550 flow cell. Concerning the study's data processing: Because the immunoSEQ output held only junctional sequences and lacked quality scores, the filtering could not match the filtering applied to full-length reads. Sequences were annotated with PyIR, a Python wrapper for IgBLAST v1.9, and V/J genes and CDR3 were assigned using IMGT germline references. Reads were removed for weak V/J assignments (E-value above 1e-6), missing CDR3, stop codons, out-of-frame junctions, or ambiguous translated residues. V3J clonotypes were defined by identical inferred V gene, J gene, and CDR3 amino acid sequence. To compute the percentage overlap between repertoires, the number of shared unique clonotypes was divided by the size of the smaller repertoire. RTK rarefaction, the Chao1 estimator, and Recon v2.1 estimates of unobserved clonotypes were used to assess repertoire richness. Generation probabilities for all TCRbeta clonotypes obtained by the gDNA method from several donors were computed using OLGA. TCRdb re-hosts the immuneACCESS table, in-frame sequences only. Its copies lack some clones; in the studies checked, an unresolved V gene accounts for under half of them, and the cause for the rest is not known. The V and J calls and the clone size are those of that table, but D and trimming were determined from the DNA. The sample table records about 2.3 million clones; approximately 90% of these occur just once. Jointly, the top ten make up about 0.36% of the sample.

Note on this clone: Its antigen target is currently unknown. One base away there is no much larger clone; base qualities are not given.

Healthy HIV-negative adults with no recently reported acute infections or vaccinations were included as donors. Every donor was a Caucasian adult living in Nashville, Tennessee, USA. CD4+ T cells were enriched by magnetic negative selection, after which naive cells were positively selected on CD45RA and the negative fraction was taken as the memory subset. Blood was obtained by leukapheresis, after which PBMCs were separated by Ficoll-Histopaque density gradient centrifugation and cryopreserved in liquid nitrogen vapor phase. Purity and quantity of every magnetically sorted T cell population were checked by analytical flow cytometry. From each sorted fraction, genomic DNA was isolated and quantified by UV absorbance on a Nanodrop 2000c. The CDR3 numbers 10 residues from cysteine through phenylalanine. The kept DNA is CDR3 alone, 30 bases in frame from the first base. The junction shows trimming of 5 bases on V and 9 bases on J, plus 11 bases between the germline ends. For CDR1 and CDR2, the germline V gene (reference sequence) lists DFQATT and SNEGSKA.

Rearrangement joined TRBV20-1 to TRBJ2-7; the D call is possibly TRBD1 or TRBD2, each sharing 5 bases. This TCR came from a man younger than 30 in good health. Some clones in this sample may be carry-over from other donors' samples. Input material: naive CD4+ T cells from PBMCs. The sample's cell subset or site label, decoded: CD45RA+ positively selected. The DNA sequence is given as TGCAGTGCTGCGAGGGGAGTGCAGTACTTC. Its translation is CSAARGVQYF.